Each of the 27 T cell receptor beta chains below was sequenced from the same sample in a study of cytomegalovirus exposure and HLA in healthy donors. The study ran its PCR with 60 Vbeta and 13 Jbeta primers. The protocol was immunoSEQ multiplex PCR, while the TCRdb copy is restricted to in-frame clones and leaves out a portion. Of around 180,000 clones in the sample, roughly 82% are singletons; the top ten hold more than 0.5%. Sample: PBMCs. Receptor source: a woman aged 45-60 years in good health and CMV-seronegative.

This chain joins TRBV25-1 and TRBJ1-4; possible D gene TRBD1, 5 bases. This CDR3 contains 13 residues. With 2 bases removed from V and 7 bases from J, the gap between germline ends came to 8 bases. CDR1 and CDR2 (germline): MGHDK, SYGVNS. The CDR3 loop reads CASSEGALEKLFF. The CDR3 DNA sequence: TGTGCCAGCAGTGAAGGGGCGCTTGAAAAACTGTTTTTT.

V and J are TRBV15 and TRBJ2-1; the D is unclear. This CDR3 has 14 residues. The germline V gene has CDR1 LNHNV and CDR2 YYDKDF (reference sequence). Trimming removed 3 bases from V and 10 bases from J, with 16 bases in between. The CDR3 DNA follows: TGTGCCACCAGCAGCTTATTAGGAGTGGAGGAGCAGTTCTTC. This encodes CATSSLLGVEEQFF.

The rearrangement links TRBV5-6 to TRBJ2-7; 8 bases are shared with TRBD1. Trimming cost V 5 bases and J 2 bases; bases outside gene matches: 9. This CDR3 region has 15 residues. The germline CDR1 and CDR2 sequences are SGHDT and YYEEEE. DNA for the CDR3: TGTGCCAGCAGACCCCGGGACAGGCAAACCTACGAGCAGTACTTC. This gives the protein CASRPRDRQTYEQYF. The full variable domain, rest sourced from reference TRBV5-6 and TRBJ2-7, is DAGVTQSPTHLIKTRGQQVTLRCSPKSGHDTVSWYQQALGQGPQFIFQYYEEEERQRGNFPDRFSGHQFPNYSSELNVNALLLGDSALYLCASRPRDRQTYEQYFGPGTRLTVT.

The chain is built from TRBV9 and TRBJ1-2; 7 positions match TRBD1. The CDR3 length is 15 residues. J lost 2 bases, V lost 4 bases, and 8 bases had no gene match. Germline lookup yields CDR1 SGDLS and CDR2 YYNGEE. The CDR3 protein is CASSSHAGQNYGYTF. In DNA form, the CDR3 reads TGTGCCAGCAGCTCTCACGCGGGACAGAACTATGGCTACACCTTC.

The rearrangement uses TRBV6-5 and TRBJ1-1; D is unresolved. This CDR3 has 14 residues. The germline V gene has CDR1 MNHEY and CDR2 SVGAGI. V was trimmed by 5 bases and J by 0 bases, leaving 10 bases between them. In nucleotides, the CDR3 is TGTGCCAGCAGTCGGGGTAGGATGAACACTGAAGCTTTCTTT. Translated: CASSRGRMNTEAFF.

This chain uses TRBV14 with TRBJ1-2; no reliable D call. The CDR3 is 16 residues long. Per the germline V gene, CDR1 is SGHDN and CDR2 is FVKESK. Deletions cut 1 base from V and 7 bases from J, with 19 bases between. DNA for the CDR3: TGTGCCAGCAGCCAAGGGGCCGGAAGAGCCGCTTCTGGCTACACCTTC. It encodes CASSQGAGRAASGYTF.

This clone appeared a few times. V gene TRBV14 combines with J gene TRBJ2-1; 11 bases align to TRBD2. The V gene's germline CDR1 is SGHDN and CDR2 FVKESK. This CDR3 contains 15 residues. V was clipped by 4 bases and J by 8 bases; unmatched bases: 7. As DNA, the CDR3 is TGTGCCAGCAGCCTCAGACTAGCGGGACTGGATGAGCAGTTCTTC. Translated, it gives CASSLRLAGLDEQFF.

Points on this clone: One junction end does not reproduce the germline sequence, and a read error may be involved. The chain recombines TRBV7-9 with TRBJ2-3, with TRBD1 matching over 8 bases. This CDR3 has 16 amino acids. Germline CDR1 and CDR2: SEHNR and FQNEAQ (reference sequence). CDR3 in DNA: TGTTCCAGCAGCTTAAGCCGGACAGGGAGACTGGATACGCAGTATTTT. Amino acids: CSSSLSRTGRLDTQYF.

This chain connects TRBV29-1 to TRBJ2-7; 7 positions match TRBD1. The CDR3 consists of 14 residues. With V trimmed by 6 bases and J by 0 bases, 8 bases remained unmatched. Germline V gene sequence: CDR1 SQVTM, CDR2 ANQGSEA. This CDR3 reads CSVAGTDSSYEQYF. In DNA form, the CDR3 reads TGCAGCGTCGCCGGGACAGACAGCTCCTACGAGCAGTACTTC.

V is TRBV6-5 and J is TRBJ2-5; 7 bases match TRBD2. The J call may be in error: the DNA end matches TRBJ2-7 better. This CDR3 is 12 amino acids long. The germline V gene has CDR1 MNHEY and CDR2 SVGAGI. CDR3 nucleotides: TGTGCCAGCACTGGGGGGGCCTACGAGCAGTACTTC. As protein: CASTGGAYEQYF.

V usage is TRBV10-3 and J usage is TRBJ1-4; maybe TRBD1 (6 bases). This CDR3 has 16 residues. Germline-derived CDR1 and CDR2 are ENHRY and SYGVKD. Trimming took off 3 bases at V and 3 bases at J, with 14 bases between the two ends. In nucleotides, the CDR3 is TGTGCCATCAGTGACACAGGGCGGATGGCTAATGAAAAACTGTTTTTT. As protein: CAISDTGRMANEKLFF.

This sequence joins TRBV5-1 and TRBJ2-7, with 13 bases matching TRBD2. V lost 4 bases and J lost 6; bases outside the gene matches: 7. Germline CDR1 and CDR2: SGHRS and YFSETQ. This CDR3 comprises 15 residues. This CDR3 reads CASSLRTSGSLEQYF. In DNA form, the CDR3 reads TGCGCCAGCAGCCTCCGGACTAGCGGGAGCCTCGAGCAGTACTTC.

The CDR3 here is CASSRTHNQPQHF. The CDR3 DNA reads TGTGCCAGCAGCCGGACACACAATCAGCCCCAGCATTTT. This chain connects TRBV6-5 to TRBJ1-5, with D possibly matching TRBD1 (5 bases). The CDR3 runs 13 residues. V shed 6 bases and J shed 3 bases, with 9 bases lying between them. CDR1 and CDR2 from the germline V gene are MNHEY and SVGAGI.

The rearrangement uses TRBV5-1 and TRBJ2-1; 10 bases fit TRBD1. Germline V gives CDR1 SGHRS, CDR2 YFSETQ. Trimming cost V 1 base and J 4 bases; bases outside gene matches: 14. The CDR3 covers 19 residues. Here the CDR3 DNA reads TGCGCCAGCAGCTTGATAGGGGGGTTGGGACAGGGGTCTTACAATGAGCAGTTCTTC. This encodes CASSLIGGLGQGSYNEQFF.

The chain employs TRBV11-3 and TRBJ2-2, with D possibly TRBD1 on 6 matching bases. CDR3 length: 15 amino acids. The germline V and J ends were trimmed by 0 bases and 4 bases, with 9 bases remaining between them. The germline CDR1 and CDR2 sequences are SGHNT and YENEEA. The DNA for the CDR3 is TGTGCCAGCAGCTTAGACAGGGGAAGCACCGGGGAGCTGTTTTTT. This codes for CASSLDRGSTGELFF.

J is TRBJ2-6 and V is TRBV19; unclear D gene. V was shortened by 1 base and J by 0 bases, with 4 bases between the two germline ends. The CDR3 runs to 15 residues. Germline-derived CDR1 and CDR2 are LNHDA and SQIVND (reference sequence). The CDR3 region has the DNA TGTGCCAGTAGTATAGTCCTCTCTGGGGCCAACGTCCTGACTTTC. Its protein product is CASSIVLSGANVLTF.

The rearrangement uses TRBV6-5 and TRBJ1-2; D gene uncertain. CDR1 is MNHEY and CDR2 is SVGAGI in the germline V gene. CDR3 size: 12 residues. The V and J ends lost 5 bases and 5 bases respectively, with 9 bases between them. For the CDR3, the DNA is TGTGCCAGCAGTAACAACCTGTATGGCTACACCTTC. Protein product: CASSNNLYGYTF.

V and J are TRBV30 and TRBJ2-5; D uncertain. The CDR3 runs 12 residues. V was trimmed by 4 bases and J by 5 bases, leaving 11 bases between them. The germline V gene has CDR1 GTSNPN and CDR2 SVGIG (reference sequence). CDR3 coding DNA: TGTGCCTGGAAAGAGCTTTCGGAGACCCAGTACTTC. This sequence encodes CAWKELSETQYF. Using reference TRBV30 and TRBJ2-5 for the parts outside the CDR3, the full variable domain is SQTIHQWPATLVQPVGSPLSLECTVEGTSNPNLYWYRQAAGRGLQLLFYSVGIGQISSEVPQNLSASRPQDRQFILSSKKLLLSDSGFYLCAWKELSETQYFGPGTRLLVL.

The chain carries TRBV7-9 and TRBJ2-5; 13 bases match TRBD2. The CDR3 sequence is 13 residues long. Germline CDR1 is SEHNR and CDR2 is FQNEAQ (reference sequence). V gave up 10 bases and J gave up 5 bases; unmatched junction bases: 4. As DNA, the CDR3 is TGTGCCACACGACTAGCGGGAGGTGAGACCCAGTACTTC. Translation: CATRLAGGETQYF.

The chain recombines TRBV7-2 with TRBJ2-7, with 7 bases lining up with TRBD1. The junction had 20 bases not matched to a gene; V was cut back by 0 bases and J by 0 bases. The V gene's germline CDR1 is SGHTA and CDR2 FQGNSA. The CDR3 has 21 amino acids. Written as DNA, the CDR3 is TGTGCCAGCAGCTTAGCGCTCAGGGGGTTCAGAGATGGGAGAAGCTCCTACGAGCAGTACTTC. This encodes CASSLALRGFRDGRSSYEQYF. Full variable domain (outside the CDR3, taken from reference TRBV7-2 and TRBJ2-7): GAGVSQSPSNKVTEKGKDVELRCDPISGHTALYWYRQSLGQGLEFLIYFQGNSAPDKSGLPSDRFSAERTGGSVSTLTIQRTQQEDSAVYLCASSLALRGFRDGRSSYEQYFGPGTRLTVT.

The V gene is TRBV5-4, the J gene TRBJ1-4; 7 positions match TRBD1. V shed 1 base and J 4 bases; nucleotides not matched to a gene: 4. The CDR3 spans 15 residues. Germline V CDR1 and CDR2: SGHNT, YYREEE (reference sequence). In DNA form, the CDR3 reads TGTGCCAGCAGCTTGCGGGGACAGAGTAATGAAAAACTGTTTTTT. Amino acid sequence: CASSLRGQSNEKLFF.

This clone was observed once. The V and J genes are TRBV21-1 and TRBJ2-1; the table's D call, TRBD2, has no DNA check behind it. TRBV21-1 is a listed pseudogene. The CDR3 covers 16 residues. CDR3 DNA sequence: TGTGCCAGCAATTTAGCGGGGGCACCCTACAACTATGAGCAGTTCTTC. It is translated as CASNLAGAPYNYEQFF.

The CDR3 reads CASSPTGDYGYTF. The CDR3 region has the DNA TGTGCCAGCAGCCCCACAGGGGATTATGGCTACACCTTC. The chain combines TRBV28 with TRBJ1-2; 7 nucleotides match TRBD1. This CDR3 is built from 13 residues. The V gene end was trimmed by 6 bases and the J gene end by 5 bases; junction bases not matched to a gene: 6. Looked up from germline, CDR1 is MDHEN and CDR2 is SYDVKM.

The gene calls are TRBV7-9 and TRBJ2-1; D gene uncertain. Germline-derived CDR1 and CDR2 are SEHNR and FQNEAQ (reference sequence). The CDR3 loop spans 14 amino acids. Deletions cut 5 bases from V and 0 bases from J, with 8 bases between. CDR3 coding DNA: TGTGCCAGCAGCGAGACTTCCTCCTACAATGAGCAGTTCTTC. Encoded protein: CASSETSSYNEQFF.

This clone is a singleton in its sample. This chain joins TRBV5-1 and TRBJ2-2, with D perhaps matching TRBD1 (6 bases). V was shortened by 1 base and J by 3 bases, with 10 bases between the two germline ends. The CDR3 sequence is 15 residues long. Germline CDR1 and CDR2: SGHRS and YFSETQ. CDR3 DNA: TGCGCCAGCAGCTTGATGGGGGCAGACACCGGGGAGCTGTTTTTT. Its protein is CASSLMGADTGELFF. Drawing the rest from reference TRBV5-1 and TRBJ2-2, the complete variable domain is KAGVTQTPRYLIKTRGQQVTLSCSPISGHRSVSWYQQTPGQGLQFLFEYFSETQRNKGNFPGRFSGRQFSNSRSEMNVSTLELGDSALYLCASSLMGADTGELFFGEGSRLTVL.

The count of this clone is one. The V gene is TRBV28, the J gene TRBJ2-2, with 8 bases that match TRBD2. This CDR3 spans 15 amino acids. The trim removed 8 bases at V and 5 bases at J, leaving 10 bases unmatched. Per the germline V gene, CDR1 is MDHEN and CDR2 is SYDVKM. This CDR3 reads CASVEAGESTGELFF. The DNA of the CDR3 is TGTGCCAGCGTCGAAGCGGGAGAAAGTACCGGGGAGCTGTTTTTT.

V and J are TRBV11-2 and TRBJ2-7; a weak D match, TRBD1 (5 bases). Trimming left V 1 base short and J 6 bases short, with 10 bases between. Germline CDR1 SGHAT, CDR2 FQNNGV. The CDR3 length is 13 residues. CDR3 in amino acids: CASSLAGFGEQYF. CDR3 bases: TGTGCCAGCAGCTTAGCAGGGTTTGGCGAGCAGTACTTC.